Each of the 7 T cell receptor beta chains below was sequenced from the same sample in a study of T cells after posttransplantation cyclophosphamide. Data came from immunoSEQ multiplex PCR; TCRdb stores just in-frame clones and leaves some out. Altogether 30,000 to 40,000 clones were found in the sample, and no singletons occur. Input material: PBMCs. These receptors were collected from a man between 50 and 59 years old in good health, CMV-negative, and a related stem cell transplant donor.

V usage is TRBV28 and J usage is TRBJ1-2; TRBD1 might be the D (5 bases). Germline assignment: CDR1 MDHEN and CDR2 SYDVKM. There are 14 residues in the CDR3. The ends were cut back, 5 bases at V and 0 bases at J, with 10 bases in the middle. In DNA form, the CDR3 reads TGTGCCAGCAGTGACATGACAGCTAACTATGGCTACACCTTC. It codes for CASSDMTANYGYTF.

This clone has a count of ten or more. This chain uses TRBV5-8 with TRBJ1-5, with D possibly being TRBD1 (6 bases). CDR3 size: 17 residues. Looked up from germline, CDR1 is SGHTS and CDR2 is YDEGEE. Trimming took 2 bases from V and 0 from J, leaving 15 bases between them. CDR3 DNA: TGTGCCAGCAGCTTCTTTTTGGGACAAAGTAGCAATCAGCCCCAGCATTTT. Translating it yields CASSFFLGQSSNQPQHF.

This clone came up many times. The chain recombines TRBV21-1 with TRBJ2-1; the table's D call, TRBD2, was not checked against the DNA. TRBV21-1 is a pseudogene. The CDR3 length is 18 residues. CDR3 in amino acids: CASSKGPTSGASSNEQFF. Written as DNA, the CDR3 is TGTGCCAGCAGCAAAGGCCCCACTAGCGGGGCGTCGAGCAATGAGCAGTTCTTC.

There are many counts of this clone. The chain recombines TRBV6-1 with TRBJ2-7, with D maybe TRBD1 (5 bases). This CDR3 is 11 amino acids long. Germline CDR1 reads MNHNS; CDR2 reads SASEGT. V was cut by 8 bases and J by 6 bases, with 11 bases left in between. The CDR3, as DNA: TGTGCCAGCGGAACAGGTACCGAGCAGTACTTC. Translated: CASGTGTEQYF.

The table lists this clone with many counts. This chain joins TRBV11-2 and TRBJ1-2, with a weak D call TRBD1 (6 bases). V was cut by 5 bases and J by 8 bases, with 21 bases left in between. This CDR3 has 15 residues. Germline assignment: CDR1 SGHAT and CDR2 FQNNGV. CDR3 region: CASSPTGRHTRGYTF. CDR3 bases: TGTGCCAGCAGCCCTACAGGGCGTCATACGAGGGGCTACACCTTC. Variable domain in full (rest from reference TRBV11-2 and TRBJ1-2): EAGVAQSPRYKIIEKRQSVAFWCNPISGHATLYWYQQILGQGPKLLIQFQNNGVVDDSQLPKDRFSAERLKGVDSTLKIQPAKLEDSAVYLCASSPTGRHTRGYTFGSGTRLTVV.

This clone has ten or more counts. The J gene is TRBJ2-7, the V gene TRBV28; 8 nucleotides align to TRBD1. The CDR3 is 15 residues long. V gave up 6 bases and J gave up 0 bases; unmatched junction bases: 7. Germline lookup yields CDR1 MDHEN and CDR2 SYDVKM. The CDR3 region has the DNA TGTGCCAGCAGACAACACAGGGGGAGCTCCTACGAGCAGTACTTC. Translation: CASRQHRGSSYEQYF.

In its sample, this clone was seen a few times. V gene TRBV27 combines with J gene TRBJ2-4; a weak D match, TRBD2 (5 bases). The CDR3 consists of 15 residues. In germline, CDR1 is MNHEY, CDR2 SMNVEV (reference sequence). V gave up 3 bases and J gave up 1 base, with 10 bases separating them. The CDR3 sequence is CASSFIGVAKNIQYF. As DNA, the CDR3 is TGTGCCAGCAGTTTTATCGGGGTTGCCAAAAACATTCAGTACTTC.